This T cell receptor (beta chain) was recorded in a study of control samples from healthy donors and cancer patients. The assay was immunoSEQ multiplex PCR, and TCRdb's table has in-frame clones only and misses some. The table has approximately 87,000 clones, over 85% seen once. This clone was counted once. The CDR3 extends over 13 amino acids. The germline CDR1 and CDR2 sequences are SGHRS and YFSETQ. V lost 4 bases, J lost 10 bases, and 17 bases lay in between. The receptor's source is a woman in her forties with lung cancer. Sequencing input: PBMCs. The V gene is TRBV5-1, the J gene TRBJ1-1, with D unresolved. CDR3: CASSTPGEEVAFF. CDR3 DNA: TGCGCCAGCAGCACACCCGGCGAGGAGGTAGCTTTCTTT.